The 24 T cell receptor beta chains given below trace back to one sample, sequenced in a study of regulatory and conventional T cells in RAG deficiency. This table comes from immunoSEQ multiplex PCR, and its TCRdb copy is limited to in-frame clones, with some not included. Among 30,000 to 40,000 clones listed, about 75% were seen once. Conventional CD4+ T cells were sorted from blood as CD25-low CD127-high cells. These sequences were also reported in another study, on regulatory T cells. That report adds: The primer mix had 52 TRBV and 13 TRBJ primers.

Sequenced input: CD4+ effector T cells sorted from blood. The source of these receptors is a human donor in good health.

CDR3 sequence (DNA): TGTGCCAGCAGCGTAGATATCTCCCAAACCTACGAGCAGTACTTC. Translated, it gives CASSVDISQTYEQYF. The V gene is TRBV9, the J gene TRBJ2-7; D is unresolved. This CDR3 has 15 residues. Germline values: CDR1 SGDLS, CDR2 YYNGEE. Trimming removed 0 bases from V and 2 bases from J, with 12 bases in between. The variable domain in full, completed from reference TRBV9 and TRBJ2-7, reads DSGVTQTPKHLITATGQRVTLRCSPRSGDLSVYWYQQSLDQGLQFLIQYYNGEERAKGNILERFSAQQFPDLHSELNLSSLELGDSALYFCASSVDISQTYEQYFGPGTRLTVT.

The chain links TRBV7-2 to TRBJ2-7; 9 nucleotides align to TRBD1. The CDR3 loop spans 15 amino acids. CDR1 SGHTA and CDR2 FQGNSA come from the germline V gene. V was clipped by 5 bases and J by 7 bases; unmatched bases: 12. For the CDR3, the DNA is TGTGCCAGCAGCGCCGCCGGGACAGGGCCCCTGGAGCAGTACTTC. Its protein is CASSAAGTGPLEQYF.

The genes are TRBV5-5 and TRBJ1-5, with D tentatively TRBD1 (6 bases). Germline loops: CDR1 SGHKS, CDR2 YYEKEE (reference sequence). The V gene lost 4 bases and the J gene lost 7 bases, with 15 bases spanning the gap. This CDR3 is built from 14 residues. CDR3 sequence reads: CASSRTGAGQPQHF. In DNA form, the CDR3 reads TGTGCCAGCAGCCGGACGGGGGCGGGACAGCCCCAGCATTTT.

V is TRBV6-6 and J is TRBJ1-5; 10 nucleotides agree with TRBD1. With V trimmed by 6 bases and J by 12 bases, 5 bases remained unmatched. The CDR3 loop spans 12 amino acids. In germline, CDR1 is MNHNY, CDR2 SVGAGI (reference sequence). The CDR3 DNA is TGTGCCAGCAGATCGACAGGGGGCAGCCAGCATTTT. It codes for CASRSTGGSQHF.

The chain carries TRBV7-3 and TRBJ1-2; no reliable D call. In germline, CDR1 is SGHTA, CDR2 FQGTGA. This CDR3 comprises 11 residues. Trimming pared 5 bases from V and 7 bases from J, leaving 8 bases between. CDR3 bases: TGTGCCAGCAGCCCAAACATTGGCTACACCTTC. This translates into CASSPNIGYTF.

This clone was recorded a few times. The gene calls are TRBV19 and TRBJ1-6; unclear D gene. Per germline, CDR1 LNHDA and CDR2 SQIVND (reference sequence). V was shortened by 7 bases and J by 5 bases, with 15 bases between the two germline ends. The CDR3 has 15 residues. The CDR3 sequence is CASTITGRNNSPLHF. The CDR3 DNA sequence: TGTGCCAGTACTATCACCGGGAGAAATAATTCACCCCTCCACTTT.

V usage is TRBV11-3 and J usage is TRBJ2-2; 11 nucleotides agree with TRBD1. The CDR3 sequence is 18 residues long. The germline gives CDR1 SGHNT, CDR2 YENEEA. J lost 0 bases, V lost 5 bases, and 8 bases had no gene match. CDR3 sequence reads: CASSQGQGAPPNTGELFF. In nucleotides, the CDR3 is TGTGCCAGCAGCCAAGGACAGGGGGCGCCCCCGAACACCGGGGAGCTGTTTTTT.

V usage is TRBV7-9 and J usage is TRBJ1-4; D is perhaps TRBD1 (5 bases). The CDR3 is 16 residues long. CDR1 SEHNR and CDR2 FQNEAQ come from the germline V gene (reference sequence). Trimming cost V 0 bases and J 5 bases, with 13 bases left between them. The CDR3 loop is CASSLALGGRNEKLFF. CDR3 sequence (DNA): TGTGCCAGCAGCTTAGCCCTGGGGGGTAGGAATGAAAAACTGTTTTTT.

Only a few counts were recorded for this clone. The CDR3 DNA is TGTGCCACCAGCAGAGAGGCGGCAGGCAATCAGCCCCAGCATTTT. It yields the protein CATSREAAGNQPQHF. The chain employs TRBV15 and TRBJ1-5, with D hard to call. V lost 0 bases to trimming and J lost 2 bases, with 8 bases between them. The CDR3 contains 15 residues. In germline, CDR1 is LNHNV, CDR2 YYDKDF (reference sequence).

The chain couples TRBV5-6 to TRBJ1-5; D remains ambiguous. CDR1 is SGHDT and CDR2 is YYEEEE in the germline V gene. This CDR3 is 18 amino acids long. V was pared by 3 bases and J by 0 bases, with 19 bases between. CDR3 amino acids: CASSSWRRITYSNQPQHF. The CDR3 region has the DNA TGTGCCAGCAGCTCGTGGCGGAGAATCACCTATAGCAATCAGCCCCAGCATTTT.

The chain couples TRBV12-5 to TRBJ1-1, with D perhaps matching TRBD1 (5 bases). In germline, CDR1 is LGHNT, CDR2 FRNRAP. The V end was cut by 1 base, the J end by 4 bases, with 10 bases between. The CDR3 is made up of 14 amino acids. CDR3: CASGLAPGLTEAFF. DNA for the CDR3: TGTGCTAGTGGTTTGGCTCCGGGGCTCACTGAAGCTTTCTTT.

The CDR3 spells CASSRDRINNEQFF. CDR3 nucleotide sequence: TGTGCCAGCAGTCGGGACAGGATTAACAATGAGCAGTTCTTC. The chain employs TRBV6-5 and TRBJ2-1; 8 nucleotides match TRBD1. The CDR3 totals 14 residues. V dropped 5 bases and J dropped 5; count of bases not matched to a gene: 5. CDR1 and CDR2 from the germline V gene are MNHEY and SVGAGI.

The chain joins TRBV4-2 to TRBJ2-1; TRBD2 is a possible D gene (7 bases). CDR1 and CDR2 from the germline V gene are LGHNA and YNFKEQ. V gave up 1 base and J gave up 8 bases, with 18 bases separating them. The CDR3 loop spans 16 amino acids. CDR3 loop: CASSQGVGGPFHEQFF. As DNA, the CDR3 is TGTGCCAGCAGCCAAGGGGTGGGGGGGCCCTTCCATGAGCAGTTCTTC.

This clone was detected only once. The chain recombines TRBV4-1 with TRBJ1-5; D unresolved. The length of the CDR3 is 16 residues. Germline V gives CDR1 MGHRA, CDR2 YSYEKL. V lost 1 base, J lost 0 bases, and 10 bases lay in between. In nucleotides, the CDR3 is TGCGCCAGCAGCCAAGTGTCACCCTATAGCAATCAGCCCCAGCATTTT. It is translated as CASSQVSPYSNQPQHF.

The chain uses TRBV7-2 and TRBJ2-1; 10 positions match TRBD2. This CDR3 has 16 residues. Germline V gives CDR1 SGHTA, CDR2 FQGNSA. V was pared by 5 bases and J by 6 bases, with 10 bases of the junction left unmatched. DNA of the CDR3: TGTGCCAGCAGCCGATCAGGGACTAGCGTTTCCAATGAGCAGTTCTTC. Translated: CASSRSGTSVSNEQFF.

The V and J genes are TRBV27 and TRBJ2-3, with D possibly being TRBD2 (6 bases). Trimming removed 6 bases at V and 4 bases at J, with 20 bases between. The CDR3 runs 16 residues. CDR1 is MNHEY, CDR2 SMNVEV, per germline (reference sequence). The CDR3 bases are TGTGCCAGCAGCCCAGGGTCCCCAGCGGGTGCAGATACGCAGTATTTT. It codes for CASSPGSPAGADTQYF.

This sequence joins TRBV6-5 and TRBJ1-6; TRBD1 matches 9 bases. The CDR3 spans 16 residues. After removal of 0 bases from V and 4 bases from J, the junction contained 1 base not matched to a gene. CDR1 and CDR2 from the germline V gene are MNHEY and SVGAGI. The CDR3, as DNA: TGTGCCAGCAGTTACTCGGGACAGGGTTATAATTCACCCCTCCACTTT. The encoded protein is CASSYSGQGYNSPLHF.

As regards this clone: Germline and junction disagree at one end, which may indicate a read error. The rearrangement joins TRBV7-7 to TRBJ1-4; D is unclear. The CDR3 totals 13 residues. Germline assignment: CDR1 SSHAT and CDR2 FNYEAQ (reference sequence). The CDR3 DNA reads as TGTGCTAGCAGCCGAGGATCGGGTGAAAAACTGTTTTTT. This codes for CASSRGSGEKLFF.

V is TRBV18 and J is TRBJ2-7; perhaps D is TRBD1 or TRBD2 (6 bases each). The V and J ends lost 3 bases and 11 bases respectively, with 20 bases between them. CDR3 length equals 14 residues. Germline CDR1 reads KGHSH; CDR2 reads LQKENI. CDR3 loop: CASSPSGAGRSKYF. In DNA form, the CDR3 reads TGTGCCAGCTCACCGTCAGGGGCGGGAAGAAGCAAGTACTTC. Combining the CDR3 with reference TRBV18 and TRBJ2-7 gives the whole variable domain NAGVMQNPRHLVRRRGQEARLRCSPMKGHSHVYWYRQLPEEGLKFMVYLQKENIIDESGMPKERFSAEFPKEGPSILRIQQVVRGDSAAYFCASSPSGAGRSKYFGPGTRLTVT.

V is TRBV5-1 and J is TRBJ1-1, with D hard to call. The V gene's germline CDR1 is SGHRS and CDR2 YFSETQ. The CDR3 covers 13 residues. V shed 0 bases and J shed 8 bases, with 11 bases lying between them. For the CDR3, the DNA is TGCGCCAGCAGCTTGGCGTCCGGTCCCGAAGCTTTCTTT. Translation gives CASSLASGPEAFF.

The rearrangement uses TRBV6-1 and TRBJ2-1, with TRBD1 matching 7 bases. Germline values: CDR1 MNHNS, CDR2 SASEGT. The junction had 7 bases not matched to a gene; V was cut back by 2 bases and J by 6 bases. There are 15 residues in the CDR3. The CDR3 protein is CASSERDRAPNEQFF. Written as DNA, the CDR3 is TGTGCCAGCAGTGAAAGAGACAGGGCCCCCAATGAGCAGTTCTTC.

J is TRBJ1-5 and V is TRBV19, with TRBD1 matching 7 bases. The ends lost 6 bases at V and 0 bases at J; junction bases unmatched: 17. The CDR3 runs to 19 residues. Germline lookup yields CDR1 LNHDA and CDR2 SQIVND (reference sequence). For the CDR3, the DNA is TGTGCCAGTAGGCCCCGACAGGGACTAGGTAAATATAGCAATCAGCCCCAGCATTTT. Amino acid sequence: CASRPRQGLGKYSNQPQHF.

This CDR3 reads CAWSVGGAGADTQYF. CDR3 nucleotide sequence: TGTGCCTGGAGTGTAGGGGGGGCAGGAGCAGATACGCAGTATTTT. The chain couples TRBV30 to TRBJ2-3; possibly TRBD2 for D (7 bases). Per the germline V gene, CDR1 is GTSNPN and CDR2 is SVGIG (reference sequence). V was shortened by 0 bases and J by 4 bases, with 14 bases between the two germline ends. CDR3 size: 15 residues.

This rearrangement joins TRBV5-1 to TRBJ2-7; 9 nucleotides line up with TRBD1. This CDR3 spans 16 amino acids. The germline V gene has CDR1 SGHRS and CDR2 YFSETQ. After removal of 3 bases from V and 7 bases from J, the junction contained 14 bases not matched to a gene. The CDR3 is CASSSRTGGADREQYF. CDR3 DNA: TGCGCCAGCAGCTCGCGTACAGGGGGCGCGGATAGGGAGCAGTACTTC.